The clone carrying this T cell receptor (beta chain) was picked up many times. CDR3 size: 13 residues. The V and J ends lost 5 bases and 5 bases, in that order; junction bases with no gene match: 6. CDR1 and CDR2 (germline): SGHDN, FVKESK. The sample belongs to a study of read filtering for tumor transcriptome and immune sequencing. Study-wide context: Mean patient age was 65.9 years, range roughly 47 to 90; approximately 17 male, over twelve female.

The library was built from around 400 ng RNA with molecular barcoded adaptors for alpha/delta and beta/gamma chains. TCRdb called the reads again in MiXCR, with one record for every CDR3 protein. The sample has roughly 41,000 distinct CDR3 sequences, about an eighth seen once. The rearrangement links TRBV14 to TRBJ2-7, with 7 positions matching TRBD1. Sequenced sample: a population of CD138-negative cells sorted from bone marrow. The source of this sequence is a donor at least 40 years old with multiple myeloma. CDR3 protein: CASSWVDRDEQYF. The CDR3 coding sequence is TGTGCCAGCAGCTGGGTAGACAGGGACGAGCAGTACTTC.